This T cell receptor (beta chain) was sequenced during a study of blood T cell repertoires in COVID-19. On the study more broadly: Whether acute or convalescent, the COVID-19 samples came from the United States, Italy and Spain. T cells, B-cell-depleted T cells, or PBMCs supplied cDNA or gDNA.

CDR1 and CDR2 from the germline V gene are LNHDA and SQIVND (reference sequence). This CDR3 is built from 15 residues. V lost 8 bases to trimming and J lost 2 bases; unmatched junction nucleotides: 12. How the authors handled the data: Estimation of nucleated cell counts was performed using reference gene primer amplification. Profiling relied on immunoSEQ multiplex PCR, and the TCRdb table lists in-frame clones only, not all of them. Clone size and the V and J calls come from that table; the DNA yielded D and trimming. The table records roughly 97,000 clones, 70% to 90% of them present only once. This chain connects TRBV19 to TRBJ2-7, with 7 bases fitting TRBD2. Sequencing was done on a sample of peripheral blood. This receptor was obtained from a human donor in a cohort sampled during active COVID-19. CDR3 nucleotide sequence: TGTGCCAGTTCAAGGTGGGCTAGCGGAACCTACGAGCAGTACTTC. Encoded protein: CASSRWASGTYEQYF. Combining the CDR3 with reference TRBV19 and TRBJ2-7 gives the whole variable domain DGGITQSPKYLFRKEGQNVTLSCEQNLNHDAMYWYRQDPGQGLRLIYYSQIVNDFQKGDIAEGYSVSREKKESFPLTVTSAQKNPTAFYLCASSRWASGTYEQYFGPGTRLTVT.